This TCR beta chain comes out of a study of blood T cell repertoires in COVID-19. In the study overall: Material from acute and convalescent COVID-19 was sourced from the United States, Italy and Spain. From T cells, B-cell-depleted T cells, or PBMCs came the material, which was cDNA or gDNA.

Using immunoSEQ multiplex PCR, the repertoire was profiled, and TCRdb retains in-frame clones only, with some absent. The table shows about 320,000 clones, with approximately 88% occurring only once. This CDR3 has 16 amino acids. The age range of participants was about 18 to 89 years, with residence in about two dozen US areas. Assignments of participants to cohorts depended upon their own reported clinical history. This chain links TRBV21-1 with TRBJ2-4; TRBD1, the D gene given by the table, was not confirmed from the DNA. TRBV21-1 is classified as a pseudogene. This TCR derives from a man in his 60s who had recovered from COVID-19. Sequencing input: PBMCs or T cells enriched from blood (not recorded which). CDR3 bases: TGTGCCAGCAGCAAAAATAAGTTGGGACACAAAAACATTCAGTACTTC. This codes for CASSKNKLGHKNIQYF.